A selection of T cell receptor beta chains follows, all from one sample in a study of regulatory T cells in long-lasting Graves disease. Via MiXCR, TCRdb re-called the multiplex PCR reads, giving one row per CDR3 protein. The sample contains 700,000 or so distinct CDR3 sequences, about 32% of which appear only once. Specimen: peripheral blood mononuclear cells (PBMCs), collected when the disease was refractory, from a patient treated with antithyroid drugs. These receptors originate from a female donor with Graves disease. CDR3s include the opening cysteine and the closing phenylalanine or tryptophan. D genes are given only for firm matches. Some rows mark clone size as missing; the rest say once, few, many or name a class of expanded clone.

>many|TRBJ1-4|TRBD1|TRBV28
TGTGCCAGCAGTCCGACAGGGGGAGTCTGGGAAAAACTGTTTTTT
CASSPTGGVWEKLFF
>.|TRBJ1-4|.|TRBV10-1
TGCGCCAGCAGCCTAGGACGGGCCAGACTGAATGAAAAACTGTTTTTT
CASSLGRARLNEKLFF
>few|TRBJ1-1|.|TRBV19
TGTGCCAGTAGTAGGGGCCCAATGAACACTGAAGCTTTCTTT
CASSRGPMNTEAFF
>many|TRBJ1-1|.|TRBV28
TGTGCCAGCAGTACCGTGGGGGCAGCTTTCTTT
CASSTVGAAFF
>many|TRBJ2-7|TRBD2|TRBV20-1
TGCAGTGCAATGACTAGCGAGAGCTCCTACGAGCAGTACTTC
CSAMTSESSYEQYF
>few|TRBJ1-1|.|TRBV4-1
TGCGCCAGCAGCCCAAGAGAAGGCAAGAACACTGAAGCTTTCTTT
CASSPREGKNTEAFF
>few|TRBJ1-4|.|TRBV28
TGTGCCAGCAGCCTCCCCACAGGGTTCTTGGGGGAAAAACTGTTTTTT
CASSLPTGFLGEKLFF
>.|TRBJ1-5|.|TRBV28
TGTGCCAGCAGTCTAGTTTGGGGATCCCAGCATTTT
CASSLVWGSQHF
>few|TRBJ2-2|TRBD2|TRBV11-2
TGTGCCAGCAGCTTATACGCGTGGTTCGGACTAGCGGGGAACACCGGGGAGCTGTTTTTT
CASSLYAWFGLAGNTGELFF
>.|TRBJ2-7|TRBD1|TRBV6-2/TRBV6-3
TGTGCCAGCAGTTACTCCTCTACATTTGACAGGGGACCCTACGAGCAGTACTTC
CASSYSSTFDRGPYEQYF
>.|TRBJ1-5|.|TRBV19
TGTGCCAGTAGTATATGGGGGCAGGCCAATCAGCCCCAGCATTTT
CASSIWGQANQPQHF
>.|TRBJ2-5|TRBD1|TRBV28
TGTGCCAGTTGCGTGGACAGGGTGCAAGAGACCCAGTACTTC
CASCVDRVQETQYF
>few|TRBJ2-7|TRBD1|TRBV7-9
TGTGCCAGCAGCACAGGACAGGGGGCGACTAGCATGGCCTACGAGCAGTACTTC
CASSTGQGATSMAYEQYF
>many|TRBJ1-5|.|TRBV30
TGTGCCTGGAATAGACAGAGGCAGCCCCAGCATTTT
CAWNRQRQPQHF
>.|TRBJ2-2|.|TRBV10-3
TGTGCCACTCCGGGACCGCGATCGAACACCGGGGAGCTGTTTTTT
CATPGPRSNTGELFF
>.|TRBJ1-1|.|TRBV4-2
TGTGCCAGCAGCCAAGTACTGGAGGGGACTGAAGCTTTCTTT
CASSQVLEGTEAFF
>.|TRBJ1-1|.|TRBV25-1
TGTGCCAGCAGTGAATGGGGAGTTGCGCCTGAAGCTTTCTTT
CASSEWGVAPEAFF
>few|TRBJ1-2|TRBD1|TRBV6-5
TGTGCCAGCAGTTACGGGCACCGACAGGGGGACGGCTACACCTTC
CASSYGHRQGDGYTF
>.|TRBJ1-6|.|TRBV9
TGTGCCAGCAGCGTAGCCCAAGGGTCACCCCTCCACTTT
CASSVAQGSPLHF
>few|TRBJ1-3|TRBD1|TRBV7-9
TGTGCCAGCAGCCCCTCGAATGAGGGGGCAGCTTATTTT
CASSPSNEGAAYF
>.|TRBJ1-5|.|TRBV30
TGTGCCTGGAGTAAGGGGACTAGCAATCAGCCCCAGCATTTT
CAWSKGTSNQPQHF
>.|TRBJ1-1|TRBD1|TRBV6-1
TGTGCCAGCAGTACCCTGACAGGGGGGGGTCCTGAAGCTTTCTTT
CASSTLTGGGPEAFF
>.|TRBJ1-5|.|TRBV5-1
TGCGCCAGCAGCTTCTCGGGCAGTGATAGCAATCAGCCCCAGCATTTT
CASSFSGSDSNQPQHF
>.|TRBJ2-6|.|TRBV5-6
TGTGCCAGCAGCTTGCCAGGGTGGTCCTCTGGGGCCAACGTCCTGACTTTC
CASSLPGWSSGANVLTF
>many|TRBJ1-1|TRBD1|TRBV6-5
TGTGCCAGCAGTTACACGGGACAGACCAACACTGAAGCTTTCTTT
CASSYTGQTNTEAFF
>many|TRBJ2-5|TRBD2|TRBV20-1
TGCAGTGCAAAGACTAGCGGGAGGCCGAGGGGAGAGACCCAGTACTTC
CSAKTSGRPRGETQYF
>few|TRBJ2-5|TRBD1|TRBV6-1
TGTGCCAGCAGTGGAGACAGGGGGCACCAAGAGACCCAGTACTTC
CASSGDRGHQETQYF
>once|TRBJ1-2|.|TRBV20-1
TGCAGTGCAGTCCTGGGGGCGGGCAACTATGGCTACACCTTC
CSAVLGAGNYGYTF
>.|TRBJ1-5|.|TRBV20-1
TGCAGTGCTAGAGTTGGCGGCAGGAGCAATCAGCCCCAGCATTTT
CSARVGGRSNQPQHF
>.|TRBJ2-5|.|TRBV7-9
TGTGCCAGCAGCTTAGTGGGGGCGAGAAGCGAGCGGCGGGAGACCCAGTACTTC
CASSLVGARSERRETQYF
>many|TRBJ1-1|.|TRBV28
TGTGCCAGCAGTCCACGGGGGCAAGCTTTCTTT
CASSPRGQAFF
>.|TRBJ1-1|.|TRBV5-1
TGCGCCAGCAGCTTGGAGATTGAGGGGAACACTGAAGCTTTCTTT
CASSLEIEGNTEAFF
>.|TRBJ1-5|.|TRBV30
TGTGCCTGGAGTGTGGACACCTATCAGCCCCAGCATTTT
CAWSVDTYQPQHF
>few|TRBJ1-5|TRBD1|TRBV28
TGTGCCAGCAGTGTAACTACAGGGGGTGTTCAGCCCCAGCATTTT
CASSVTTGGVQPQHF
>once|TRBJ2-5|.|TRBV5-1
TGCGCCAGCAGTTGGAGCGAAGAGACCCAGTACTTC
CASSWSEETQYF
>few|TRBJ2-7|TRBD2|TRBV30
TGTGCCTGGAGTGGCGGGACTAGCGGTTTTACCGAGCAGTACTTC
CAWSGGTSGFTEQYF
>.|TRBJ2-7|.|TRBV7-9
TGTGCCAGCAGCTCTCAGAACTACGAGCAGTACTTC
CASSSQNYEQYF
>.|TRBJ1-2|TRBD1|TRBV20-1
TGCAGTGCCCTCCTCGGAGGGGGCGGCTACACCTTC
CSALLGGGGYTF
>many|TRBJ1-1|.|TRBV27
TGTGCCAGCAGTTTAATGGGACCGAACACTGAAGCTTTCTTT
CASSLMGPNTEAFF
>.|TRBJ1-3|.|TRBV6-5
TGTGCCAGCAGTTACCGGGGGGCAGACGGAAACACCCTATATTTT
CASSYRGADGNTLYF
>.|TRBJ2-7|TRBD2|TRBV20-1
TGCAGTGCTACCTTGACTAGCGGGTCCTACGAGCAGTACTTC
CSATLTSGSYEQYF
>few|TRBJ1-2|TRBD1|TRBV30
TGTGCCTGTCGGCCAAGGGACAGGTCCTTTAGCTATGGCTACACCTTC
CACRPRDRSFSYGYTF
>many|TRBJ1-2|.|TRBV28
TGTGCCAGCAGCCCTGGGGGACCACAGGTCTACTATGGCTACACCTTC
CASSPGGPQVYYGYTF
>.|TRBJ2-7|.|TRBV19
TGTGCCAGTAGTATTAGGAGCGGCACCTCCTACGAGCAGTACTTC
CASSIRSGTSYEQYF
>.|TRBJ2-1|.|TRBV6-1
TGTGCCAGCAGAACAAAGGACTCGAATGAGCAGTTCTTC
CASRTKDSNEQFF
>many|TRBJ1-1|.|TRBV12-3/TRBV12-4
TGTGCCAGCAGTTTGAAACAGGGTCTTTCTGAAGCTTTCTTT
CASSLKQGLSEAFF
>few|TRBJ1-3|TRBD1|TRBV12-3/TRBV12-4
TGTGCCAGCAGTCACCGACAGGGAACTGGAAACACCATATATTTT
CASSHRQGTGNTIYF
>.|TRBJ1-2|.|TRBV14
TGTGCCAGCAGCCAAGAGGCCGGGCATGGCTACACCTTC
CASSQEAGHGYTF